Reported below is one TCR beta chain. This clone has more than one count but fewer than ten. Its antigen remains unidentified. Within one base of it there is no much larger clone, and no base qualities were kept. The method behind the library was the immunoSEQ multiplex PCR assay. The multiplex PCR relied on a mix of 60 forward primers for TCR Vbeta segments and 13 reverse primers for TCR Jbeta segments. A multiplex PCR assay on genomic DNA amplified the CDR3 region of rearranged TCR beta genes. Amplified TCR beta libraries were sequenced as 87-base-pair reads on the Illumina HiSeq System. As for the authors' bioinformatics: A later analysis counted tens of millions of unique TCR beta chains across the 600 to 850 repertoires, and around 12 million of these chains were shared by at least two donors. A nearest-neighbor algorithm error-corrected the raw reads and collapsed the reads into unique sequences, merging closely related sequences to remove PCR and sequencing errors. Alignment of CDR3 sequences to IMGT reference sequences was used to assign V, D and J gene segments. Each retained sequence needed at least a six-nucleotide match to both a V gene segment and a J gene segment. Rearrangements were called productive when the CDR3 lacked stop codons and stayed in frame with V and J; all others were non-productive. Following IMGT convention, CDR3 was defined as the stretch from the second conserved V-encoded cysteine up to the conserved J-encoded phenylalanine. The earlier analysis of about 620 of the donors excluded sequences that lacked an unambiguous match to a single V gene segment. In an earlier analysis of 587 of the donors, V segments were called functional above 56.7% productive rearrangements and were called segregating when the between-donor standard deviation exceeded 5%. A statistical classification framework was built for diagnosing cytomegalovirus status from the catalog of TCR beta chain sequences. In a later analysis, TCR nucleotide sequences were compared against IMGT/GENE-DB human TR gene sequences so that V and J genes could be assigned. Using the TCRdist pipeline, a later analysis assigned CDR3 sequences along with most-parsimonious VDJ recombination scenarios. A later analysis defined each TCR beta chain by its CDR3 amino acid sequence plus V-gene family, and excluded reads lacking a unique V-gene family. As a way to deal with suspected cross-contamination and a sequencing artifact, a later analysis dropped hundreds of nucleotide sequences that were highly shared and had low generation probability. In a later analysis, a clonal expansion index was calculated for each public chain from normalized within-repertoire ranks of inferred template counts. In a later analysis, generation probabilities were computed using a VDJ recombination model fitted to out-of-frame rearrangements, and the results were checked against IGoR. Hypergeometric tests were used in a later analysis to score TCR-TCR, TCR-HLA and TCR-CMV co-occurrence, with a repertoire-size bias correction applied to the TCR pairs. In a later analysis, false discovery rates were estimated by permuting HLA or CMV assignments 20 times. In a later analysis, co-occurring TCRs were grouped using DBSCAN, with TCRdist sequence similarity added in when clustering inside HLA-allele-positive subsets. Repertoires with fewer than 30,000 or more than 120,000 public chains, plus five repertoires with anomalous nucleotide sharing, were excluded from co-occurrence clustering. TCRdb mirrors the immuneACCESS table, restricted to in-frame sequences. Some clones are absent from its copies; in checked studies, under half trace to an unresolved V gene, and the reason for the others is unknown. The DNA gave D and trimming, while V, J and clone size come from that table. The sample yields about 120,000 clones; about 80% were counted once. Together, the top ten hold about 10% of the sample.

These data are taken from a study of cytomegalovirus exposure and HLA in healthy donors (dated by TCRdb to about 2017). In the study overall: An earlier analysis of some 500 of the donors reported approximately 300 Gb of sequence data and 120 million or so unique TCR beta sequences from 150 million to 200 million T cells. Across around 400 genotyped donors of the cohort, an average of roughly 250,000 unique TCR beta nucleotide sequences per donor were sequenced, and roughly 20% of those sequences were non-productive. The study combined high-throughput TCR immunosequencing, statistical association of individual TCRs with disease status, and machine learning to predict cytomegalovirus infection status. Five DR-DQ haplotypes were handled as single units for association and clustering, since linkage in the cohort was strong. The study aimed to test whether cataloging public T cell receptors could reveal signatures of past pathogen exposure. Genome-wide SNP genotypes for about 60% of the roughly 670 donors were used in a later genetic analysis, which treated that subset as a discovery cohort. HLA typing covered class I and class II loci at four-digit resolution. Along with the approximately 650-subject first cohort, a separate validation cohort of over a hundred different subjects was used. An earlier analysis of several hundred of the donors applied high-throughput TCR beta sequencing to assess whether each TCR beta V gene segment acted as functional or pseudogenic. An early release covering roughly 580 HLA-typed donors comprised about 300 gigabases of sequencing data and around 80 million unique TCR sequences. Rather than using new phenotypic data, the later analysis identified candidate immune exposures from TCR beta sequences and from how often those sequences occurred across donors. Of the 350 to 450 genotyped donors, roughly 80% fell in the genetic ancestry cluster associated with self-reported Caucasian donors. Typing coverage varied by locus: roughly 629-630 donors for A, B, C, DRB1 and DQB1; roughly 520 for DQA1; approximately 570 for DPA1; about 450 for DPB1. Donor age, sex, ethnicity and CMV serostatus were compiled alongside the repertoire data. In a later analysis, previously published TCR beta repertoires from several hundred donors were re-analyzed and high-resolution HLA genotyping was added so that TCR occurrence patterns could be studied. The study used immunosequencing to profile the T cell repertoires of 666 subjects and linked those repertoires to cytomegalovirus serostatus. Every discovery cohort repertoire had been produced on one sequencing platform.

General study outcomes and caveats: This cohort had only TCR beta chains sequenced, and the lack of alpha or paired-chain data limited which features could be detected. A later analysis found that most CMV-associated TCR beta chains appeared HLA-restricted, with HLA associations seemingly driven largely by CMV exposure. For the cohort, immune exposure information was limited to CMV serostatus. In a later analysis, the rate of TCR association differed among HLA loci, with DRB1 alleles having the most associated TCRs and HLA-C alleles having the fewest. The earlier analysis of approximately 540 of the donors excluded fewer than 20 rarely observed V segments, including chromosome 9 orphons, because counts were too low. In a later analysis, HLA-associated TCR beta chains were found to be more clonally expanded and to have lower generation probabilities than equally common non-associated chains. A group of highly shared sequence variants was considered likely to be a technical artifact of the sequencing pipeline. Correlated functional status among segregating V segments might be attributable to linkage disequilibrium, but an unknown experimental factor could not be ruled out. In vitro tests confirmed that a few of the cytomegalovirus-associated TCR beta chains recognize cytomegalovirus antigens. The study listed approximately 150 TCR beta chains as associated with cytomegalovirus. In a later genetic analysis, a missense DCLRE1C variant was associated with V-gene and J-gene trimming of TCR beta chains, and the association was replicated in an independent cohort. Because HLA typing was unavailable for some donors at each locus, only the typed subset was used in association tests. The classifier was reported to diagnose cytomegalovirus status with high specificity and sensitivity in both the original and validation cohorts. When HLA alleles, especially DR and DQ, strongly co-occurred, attributing TCR associations to individual alleles was difficult. Some IMGT-functional V segments, including TRBV6-2 and TRBV6-3, could not be told apart with the 87-base-pair reads, so those segments were excluded. Broadly in line with IMGT annotations, most TCR beta V segments showed up in productive rearrangements about 87% or about 30% of the time in an earlier analysis of 450 to 600 of the donors. In a later analysis, several top co-occurrence clusters were reported to appear linked to parvovirus B19, influenza, CMV and Epstein-Barr virus. Specific HLA alleles were associated with 15,000 to 20,000 TCR beta sequences at a false discovery rate of 0.05 in a later analysis. Roughly uniform sequencing depth across donors was assumed in presence/absence analyses, although this assumption may not hold. According to a later genetic analysis, donors in an Asian-associated ancestry cluster had fewer N-insertions in productive TCRs than the approximately 610-donor mean. A further reported finding was that TCR beta sequences accurately predicted the HLA-A and HLA-B alleles for most subjects in the first cohort. Across donors, most TCR sequences were observed very rarely, whereas some public TCRs were present in many individuals. The authors suggested that the approach could potentially be generalized to other disease states and immunological phenotypes.

The cohort comprised under 700 healthy bone marrow donors. All cohort members were sampled while nominally healthy, although unrecorded immune exposures were likely present. The donor tested CMV seropositive, placing the donor among the 290 or so seropositive members of the cohort. A peripheral blood sample was provided by each donor, and peripheral blood mononuclear cells were used for TCR beta sequencing. The Qiagen DNeasy Blood Extraction Kit was used to extract genomic DNA from the blood cell samples. V sheds 0 bases and J sheds 0 bases, leaving 4 bases between their ends. The germline V gene supplies CDR1 SGDLS and CDR2 YYNGEE. Including cysteine and phenylalanine, the CDR3 has 15 amino acids. Only CDR3 DNA is held: 45 bases, read in frame from base 1.

This clonotype originated in a female donor in good health and CMV-seropositive. The V and J genes are TRBV9 and TRBJ1-6; the D gene assignment is ambiguous. Source material: PBMCs. The DNA is as follows: TGTGCCAGCAGCGTAGAGAGCTCCTATAATTCACCCCTCCACTTT. Protein translation: CASSVESSYNSPLHF.